The 18 T cell receptor beta chains listed next were all sequenced from one sample in a study of blood T cell repertoires in COVID-19. Assay: immunoSEQ multiplex PCR; the TCRdb copy retains only in-frame clones and omits some. The table has 92,000 or so clones, 72% seen once. Sequenced material: peripheral blood. These receptors were collected from a woman older than 75 with acute or convalescent COVID-19.

The V and J genes are TRBV20-1 and TRBJ2-7; 7 positions match TRBD1. CDR3 length: 12 residues. Germline V gene lookup returns CDR1 DFQATT and CDR2 SNEGSKA (reference sequence). V gave up 3 bases and J gave up 5 bases; unmatched junction bases: 4. CDR3 bases: TGCAGTGCTAGTAGACAGGGCAACGAGCAGTACTTC. It codes for CSASRQGNEQYF.

V is TRBV7-9 and J is TRBJ1-1, with unresolved D. The CDR3 consists of 13 residues. V was shortened by 5 bases and J by 10 bases, with 17 bases between the two germline ends. CDR1 SEHNR and CDR2 FQNEAQ come from the germline V gene (reference sequence). The CDR3 coding sequence is TGTGCCAGCAGCCCGAATTCTAAAACGATAGCTTTCTTT. This encodes CASSPNSKTIAFF.

The genes are TRBV5-1 and TRBJ1-1, with D perhaps TRBD1 (5 bases). Germline V gene data show CDR1 as SGHRS and CDR2 as YFSETQ. V lost 0 bases to trimming and J lost 12 bases, with 15 bases between them. The CDR3 has 13 amino acids. The CDR3 nucleotides read TGCGCCAGCAGCTTGGAGGTGGGGGGACCTCCTTTCTTT. Translated: CASSLEVGGPPFF.

In nucleotides, the CDR3 is TGTGCCAGCAAACAGGGGAGCTCCTATAATTCACCCCTCCACTTT. Amino acid sequence: CASKQGSSYNSPLHF. This chain links TRBV27 with TRBJ1-6; 7 nucleotides line up with TRBD1. Germline trimming cut 7 bases from V and 0 bases from J; bases unmatched to any gene: 3. The CDR3 is 15 residues long. Germline CDR1 is MNHEY and CDR2 is SMNVEV (reference sequence).

This clone has just one count. The chain combines TRBV5-8 with TRBJ2-1; 11 bases map to TRBD2. The CDR3 is made up of 18 amino acids. Losses at the gene ends were 0 bases for V and 0 bases for J; bases not matched to a gene: 5. From germline, CDR1 is SGHTS and CDR2 YDEGEE. CDR3 loop: CASSLELAGVSSYNEQFF. DNA for the CDR3: TGTGCCAGCAGCTTGGAACTAGCGGGGGTAAGCTCCTACAATGAGCAGTTCTTC. Together with reference TRBV5-8 and TRBJ2-1, the CDR3 gives the full variable domain: EAGVTQSPTHLIKTRGQQATLRCSPISGHTSVYWYQQALGLGLQFLLWYDEGEERNRGNFPPRFSGRQFPNYSSELNVNALELEDSALYLCASSLELAGVSSYNEQFFGPGTRLTVL.

The V and J genes are TRBV30 and TRBJ2-3, with 8 bases matching TRBD2. CDR1 is GTSNPN and CDR2 is SVGIG in the germline V gene (reference sequence). V lost 3 bases, J lost 2 bases, and 4 bases stayed unmatched. This CDR3 contains 14 residues. The CDR3 spells CAWRPRGVTDTQYF. The DNA of the CDR3 is TGTGCCTGGAGGCCGCGGGGGGTCACAGATACGCAGTATTTT.

The V call is TRBV11-2, the J call TRBJ2-2, with TRBD2 matching 8 bases. Germline V CDR1 and CDR2: SGHAT, FQNNGV. CDR3 length equals 15 residues. The ends lost 5 bases at V and 2 bases at J; junction bases unmatched: 4. The CDR3 reads CASSRTSGNTGELFF. As DNA, the CDR3 is TGTGCCAGCAGCCGTACTAGCGGAAACACCGGGGAGCTGTTTTTT.

This clone was counted a single time. The V gene is TRBV3-1 (or the pseudogene TRBV3-2), the J gene TRBJ1-2, with D hard to call. Looked up from germline, CDR1 is LGHDT and CDR2 is YNNKEL (reference sequence). This CDR3 spans 14 amino acids. Trimming left V 4 bases short and J 3 bases short, with 12 bases between. This CDR3 reads CASSPAGFDYGYTF. CDR3 sequence (DNA): TGTGCCAGCAGCCCGGCCGGGTTTGACTATGGCTACACCTTC.

The chain employs TRBV4-3 and TRBJ1-1, with D possibly TRBD1 on 5 matching bases. V was trimmed by 4 bases and J by 3 bases, leaving 9 bases between them. Per germline, CDR1 LGHNA and CDR2 YSLEER. This CDR3 contains 13 residues. The CDR3 region has the DNA TGCGCCAGCAGCCCGGGAGGGGACACTGAAGCTTTCTTT. This codes for CASSPGGDTEAFF.

This clone is deemed medium-sized (0.01 to 0.1%). The chain couples TRBV14 to TRBJ2-2, with D hard to call. V was pared by 4 bases and J by 4 bases, with 7 bases between. The CDR3 consists of 13 residues. CDR1 is SGHDN, CDR2 FVKESK, per germline. CDR3 nucleotides: TGTGCCAGCAGCCTAGCTGGCACCGGGGAGCTGTTTTTT. Translated: CASSLAGTGELFF.

This rearrangement joins TRBV10-1 to TRBJ1-2; possibly TRBD1 for D (6 bases). With 3 bases removed from V and 7 bases from J, the gap between germline ends came to 18 bases. Germline CDR1 is WNHNN and CDR2 is SYGVQD (reference sequence). This CDR3 has 15 amino acids. CDR3 in amino acids: CASSDGAQGEAGYTF. CDR3 coding DNA: TGCGCCAGCAGTGATGGGGCACAGGGAGAAGCTGGCTACACCTTC.

This clone was seen many times. This rearrangement joins TRBV10-3 to TRBJ1-6; 9 nucleotides match TRBD1. V lost 11 bases to trimming and J lost 7 bases; unmatched junction nucleotides: 6. Germline CDR1 and CDR2: ENHRY and SYGVKD. The CDR3 length is 13 residues. The CDR3 nucleotides are TGTGCCGCTACAGGGGGCAAGAATTCACCCCTCCACTTT. It translates to CAATGGKNSPLHF.

This sequence joins TRBV29-1 and TRBJ1-2; D possibly corresponds to TRBD1 (6 bases). CDR1 is SQVTM, CDR2 ANQGSEA, per germline. V was shortened by 0 bases and J by 6 bases, with 14 bases between the two germline ends. The CDR3 consists of 14 residues. CDR3 region: CSVEDRGRGHGYTF. CDR3 coding DNA: TGCAGCGTTGAAGATCGGGGCAGGGGCCATGGCTACACCTTC.

V usage is TRBV7-6 and J usage is TRBJ1-3, with no clear D. CDR1 and CDR2 from the germline V gene are SGHVS and FNYEAQ. Trimming took off 2 bases at V and 0 bases at J, with 14 bases between the two ends. The CDR3 is 17 residues long. CDR3 in amino acids: CASSLRRRGLSGNTIYF. The CDR3 coding sequence is TGTGCCAGCAGCTTAAGGAGAAGAGGTCTCTCTGGAAACACCATATATTTT.

The rearrangement links TRBV6-1 to TRBJ2-6; TRBD1 might be the D (5 bases). The length of the CDR3 is 17 residues. Germline V gene data show CDR1 as MNHNS and CDR2 as SASEGT. Trimming cost V 1 base and J 1 base, with 11 bases left between them. The CDR3 region is CASSEGRALSGANVLTF. The CDR3 DNA reads TGTGCCAGCAGTGAAGGCAGGGCCCTATCTGGGGCCAACGTCCTGACTTTC.

This clone was recorded many times. The gene calls are TRBV18 and TRBJ2-1, with a weak D call TRBD2 (5 bases). V lost 4 bases, J lost 9 bases, and 25 bases lay in between. The CDR3 is 17 residues long. Germline CDR1 is KGHSH and CDR2 is LQKENI. The CDR3 DNA reads TGTGCCAGCTCACTGTACGACCAGCTGATGGGTGAGGGTGAGCAGTTCTTC. Protein: CASSLYDQLMGEGEQFF.

The V and J genes are TRBV9 and TRBJ1-1; weak D call: TRBD1 (6 bases). Germline CDR1 is SGDLS and CDR2 is YYNGEE. Trimming stripped 0 bases from V and 6 bases from J, with 15 bases between. CDR3 length: 15 amino acids. CDR3 coding DNA: TGTGCCAGCAGCGTAGTACAGGGTTCTCCCGCTGAAGCTTTCTTT. As protein: CASSVVQGSPAEAFF.

The genes are TRBV6-5 and TRBJ1-2; the D gene is possibly TRBD1 (6 bases). Trimming cost V 0 bases and J 4 bases, with 12 bases left between them. The CDR3 spans 15 residues. Germline CDR1 and CDR2: MNHEY and SVGAGI. As DNA, the CDR3 is TGTGCCAGCAGTTACTCCAGGGGATTTGGCTATGGCTACACCTTC. It encodes CASSYSRGFGYGYTF.